Listed below are T cell receptor beta chains from one sample, sequenced in a study of beta chain features in type 1 diabetes. The protocol was immunoSEQ multiplex PCR, while the TCRdb copy is restricted to in-frame clones and leaves out a portion. The data hold about 290,000 clones, with under 8.5% observed a single time. Sequenced input: central memory CD4+ T cells from blood. These TCRs come from a woman under 30 in good health. CDR3s include the opening cysteine and the closing phenylalanine or tryptophan. The order of the fields is V gene, D gene, J gene, clone size, CDR3 DNA, CDR3 protein. A D gene is named only where the DNA matches it firmly. The listing skips clone size in some rows; elsewhere it reads once, few, many or a size class.

>TRBV27|-|TRBJ1-2|-
TGTGCCGCCTCAGGGGTCGGCTATGGCTACACCTTC
CAASGVGYGYTF
>TRBV4-3|TRBD2|TRBJ2-5|-
TGCGCCAGCAGCCAAGCTGTGGCGGGGGGCTTCCAAGAGACCCAGTACTTC
CASSQAVAGGFQETQYF
>TRBV29-1|TRBD1|TRBJ2-5|-
TGCAGCGTTGAAGACGGGACAGGGTCGAACTTC
CSVEDGTGSNF
>TRBV5-1|-|TRBJ2-7|many
TGCGCCAGCAGCTTGGGTCGGGACGACGTCGAGGGGTACTTC
CASSLGRDDVEGYF
>TRBV6-6|-|TRBJ2-1|few
TGTGCCAGCACGCGGACCCCCGGACGTGAGCAGTTCTTC
CASTRTPGREQFF
>TRBV5-4|-|TRBJ2-5|few
TGTGCCAGCAGCTTGGCCTGGGACCCTCAAGAGACCCAGTACTTC
CASSLAWDPQETQYF
>TRBV2|-|TRBJ1-6|-
TGTGCCAGCAGTGAGGACAGCCATCCACCCCTCCACTTT
CASSEDSHPPLHF
>TRBV11-1|-|TRBJ1-1|few
TGTGCCAGCAGTTTTCAGGGCATGCCTGAAGCTTTCTTT
CASSFQGMPEAFF
>TRBV7-2|-|TRBJ2-1|many
TGTGCCAGCAGCTCCATCCAGGGATCCTACAATGAGCAGTTCTTC
CASSSIQGSYNEQFF
>TRBV7-8|TRBD2|TRBJ2-1|few
TGTGCCAGCAGCAAAATAGGGACTAGCGGGACAGACAATGAGCAGTTCTTC
CASSKIGTSGTDNEQFF
>TRBV11-2|-|TRBJ2-2|few
TGTGCCAGCGCGAACGGGGCTTCTACCGGGGAGCTGTTTTTT
CASANGASTGELFF
>TRBV29-1|-|TRBJ2-7|few
TGCAGCGTTGCAGGTCTAGCCGGGGTTGCAGTGGGATTCTACGAGCAGTACTTC
CSVAGLAGVAVGFYEQYF
>TRBV28|TRBD1|TRBJ1-4|few
TGTGCCAGCAGGTGGGACAGGGCTAATGAAAAACTGTTTTTT
CASRWDRANEKLFF
>TRBV29-1|-|TRBJ2-7|few
TGCAGCGTTTCCCTTCATCTGGGCAGCTCCTACGAGCAGTACTTC
CSVSLHLGSSYEQYF
>TRBV7-2|-|TRBJ2-1|few
TGTGCCAGCAGCTCGAGGATAGCCTACAATGAGCAGTTCTTC
CASSSRIAYNEQFF
>TRBV7-2|TRBD1|TRBJ1-5|many
TGTGCCAGCAGCTTAGGGATGAACAGGGGCCAGCCCCAGCATTTT
CASSLGMNRGQPQHF
>TRBV9|TRBD2|TRBJ2-1|few
TGTGCCAGCAGCCTCCGGGGGGGCCTGTCCAATGAGCAGTTCTTC
CASSLRGGLSNEQFF
>TRBV4-2|TRBD1|TRBJ2-7|few
TGTGCCAGCAGCCAAGATATAACAGGGGGGTACTCCTACGAGCAGTACTTC
CASSQDITGGYSYEQYF
>TRBV7-9|-|TRBJ1-1|-
TGTGCCAGCAGCGGCGGAGCGGGGGTAGCTGAAGCTTTCTTT
CASSGGAGVAEAFF
>TRBV30|TRBD1|TRBJ1-2|-
TGTGCCTGGAAGGTACAGGGGAAGGGAGTCTATGGCTACACCTTC
CAWKVQGKGVYGYTF
>TRBV19|-|TRBJ1-5|few
TGTGCCAGTAGCGGTCCGTGGCAGCCCCAGCATTTT
CASSGPWQPQHF
>TRBV30|-|TRBJ1-2|-
TGTGCCTGGAGTGCGAGCAGCTATGGCTACACCTTC
CAWSASSYGYTF
>TRBV5-1|-|TRBJ1-3|-
TGCGCCAGCAGTCCACCCTCTGGAAACACCATATATTTT
CASSPPSGNTIYF
>TRBV4-1|-|TRBJ2-3|-
TGCGCCAGCAGAGGGCAGGGACGGGGAGATACGCAGTATTTT
CASRGQGRGDTQYF
>TRBV6-5|-|TRBJ1-4|-
TGTGCCAGCAGTTCCTCCCCATTTAATGAAAAACTGTTTTTT
CASSSSPFNEKLFF
>TRBV12-5|TRBD1|TRBJ2-7|-
TGTGCTAGACCTCGGCCGGGACAGGGGGCCCCCTCCTACGAGCAGTACTTC
CARPRPGQGAPSYEQYF
>TRBV9|TRBD2|TRBJ2-3|many
TGTGCCAGCAGCACCAGCGGGAGGGAAGATACGCAGTATTTT
CASSTSGREDTQYF
>TRBV18|-|TRBJ2-6|few
TGTGCCAGCTCACCGGGGCTGGGGGCTGGGGCCAACGTCCTGACTTTC
CASSPGLGAGANVLTF
>TRBV25-1|-|TRBJ1-2|few
TGTGCCAGCAGTGAAACCGGACTCCCCCGGGGCTACACCTTC
CASSETGLPRGYTF
>TRBV9|TRBD1|TRBJ2-1|many
TGTGCCAGCAGCGTAGGGACAGGGCCCAATGAGCAGTTCTTC
CASSVGTGPNEQFF
>TRBV2|-|TRBJ1-2|few
TGTGCCAGCAACGACGGCTTCTATGGCTACACCTTC
CASNDGFYGYTF
>TRBV9|-|TRBJ2-3|few
TGTGCCAGCAGCGCTAGCACAGATACGCAGTATTTT
CASSASTDTQYF
>TRBV4-3|TRBD1|TRBJ2-4|few
TGCGCCAGCAGCCTACGCCCGGGACAGGGCGGAAACATTCAGTACTTC
CASSLRPGQGGNIQYF
>TRBV29-1|TRBD2|TRBJ2-3|few
TGCAGCGTTGACGGAGGTGCTAGCGGTCCAGATACGCAGTATTTT
CSVDGGASGPDTQYF